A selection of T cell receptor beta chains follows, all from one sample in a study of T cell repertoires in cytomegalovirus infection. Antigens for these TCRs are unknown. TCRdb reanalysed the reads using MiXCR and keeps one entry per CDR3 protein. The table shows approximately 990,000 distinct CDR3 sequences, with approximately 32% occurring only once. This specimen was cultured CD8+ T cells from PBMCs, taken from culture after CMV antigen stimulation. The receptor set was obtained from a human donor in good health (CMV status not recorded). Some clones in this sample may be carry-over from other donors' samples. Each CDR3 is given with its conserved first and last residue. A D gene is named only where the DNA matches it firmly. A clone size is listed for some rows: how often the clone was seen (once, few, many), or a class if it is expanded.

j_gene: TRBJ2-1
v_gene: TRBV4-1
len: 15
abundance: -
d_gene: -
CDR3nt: TGCGCCAGCAGCGAGAGGACCTATTCCTACAATGAGCAGTTCTTC
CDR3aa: CASSERTYSYNEQFF

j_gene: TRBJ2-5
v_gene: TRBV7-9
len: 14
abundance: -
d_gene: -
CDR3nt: TGTGCCAGCAGCTTAGCGTCGGGAGAGGAGACCCAGTACTTC
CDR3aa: CASSLASGEETQYF

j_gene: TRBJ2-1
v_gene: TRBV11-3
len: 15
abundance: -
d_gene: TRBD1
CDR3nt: TGTGCCAGCAGCTTATATACCGGGACAGGGGATGAGCAGTTCTTC
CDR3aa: CASSLYTGTGDEQFF

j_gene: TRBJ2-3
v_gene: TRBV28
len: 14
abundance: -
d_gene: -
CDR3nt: TGTGCCAGCAGTTTGGTAGGGCCCACAGATACGCAGTATTTT
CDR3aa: CASSLVGPTDTQYF

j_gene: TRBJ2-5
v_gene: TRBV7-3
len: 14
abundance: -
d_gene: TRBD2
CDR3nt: TGTGCCAGCAGCACGACTAGCGGACAAGAGACCCAGTACTTC
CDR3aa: CASSTTSGQETQYF

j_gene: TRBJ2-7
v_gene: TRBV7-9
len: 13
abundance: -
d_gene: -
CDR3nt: TGTGCCAGCAGCCCCACAGGGCCCGGGGAGCAGTACTTC
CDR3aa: CASSPTGPGEQYF

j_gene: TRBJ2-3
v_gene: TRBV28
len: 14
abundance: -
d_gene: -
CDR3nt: TGTGCCAGCAGAGGGTCTGCTAGCACAGATACGCAGTATTTT
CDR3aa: CASRGSASTDTQYF

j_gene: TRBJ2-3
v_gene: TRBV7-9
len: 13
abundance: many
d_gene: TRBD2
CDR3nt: TGTGCCAGCAGGGCCCCGGGGGGAGATACGCAGTATTTT
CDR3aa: CASRAPGGDTQYF

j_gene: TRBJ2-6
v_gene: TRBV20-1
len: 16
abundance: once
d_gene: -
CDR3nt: TGCAGTGCAGTAGGGGGTGCGGAGGCTGGGGCCAACGTCCTGACTTTC
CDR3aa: CSAVGGAEAGANVLTF

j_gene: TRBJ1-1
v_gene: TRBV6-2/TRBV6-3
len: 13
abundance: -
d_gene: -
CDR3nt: TGTGCCAGCAGATTAGCAAAGAACACTGAAGCTTTCTTT
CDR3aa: CASRLAKNTEAFF

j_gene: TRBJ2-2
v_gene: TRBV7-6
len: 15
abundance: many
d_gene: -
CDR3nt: TGTGCCAGCAGCTCCCGGGACGGCATAGTCGGGGAGCTGTTTTTT
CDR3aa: CASSSRDGIVGELFF

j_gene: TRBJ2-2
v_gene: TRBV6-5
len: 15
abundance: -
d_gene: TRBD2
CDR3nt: TGTGCCAGCAGTTACGGACTAGCGCAGGCCGGGGAGCTGTTTTTT
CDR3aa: CASSYGLAQAGELFF

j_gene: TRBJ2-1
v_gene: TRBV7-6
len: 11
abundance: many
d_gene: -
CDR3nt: TGTGCCAGCAGCTTACGAGGGGAGCAGTTCTTC
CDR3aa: CASSLRGEQFF

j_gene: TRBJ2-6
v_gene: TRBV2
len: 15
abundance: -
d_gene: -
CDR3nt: TGTGCCAGCACCCGTGGGGTGGAGGGGGCCAACGTCCTGACTTTC
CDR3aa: CASTRGVEGANVLTF

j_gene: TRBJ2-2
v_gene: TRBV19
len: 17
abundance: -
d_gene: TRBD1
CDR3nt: TGTGCCAGTAGACCGGACAGGGAGAGGCTTAACACCGGGGAGCTGTTTTTT
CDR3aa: CASRPDRERLNTGELFF

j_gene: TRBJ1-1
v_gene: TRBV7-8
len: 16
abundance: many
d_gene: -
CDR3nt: TGTGCCAGCAGCTTCCCCGGGGGCCGCGGGAACACTGAAGCTTTCTTT
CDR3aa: CASSFPGGRGNTEAFF

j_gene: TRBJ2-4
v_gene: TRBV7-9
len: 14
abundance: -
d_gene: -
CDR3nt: TGTGCCAGCAGCTGGGACACCGCCTCAAACATTCAGTACTTC
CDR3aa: CASSWDTASNIQYF

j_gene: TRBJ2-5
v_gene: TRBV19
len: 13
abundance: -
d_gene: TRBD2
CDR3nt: TGTGCCAGTAGTACACTAGCGGGAGAGACCCAGTACTTC
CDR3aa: CASSTLAGETQYF

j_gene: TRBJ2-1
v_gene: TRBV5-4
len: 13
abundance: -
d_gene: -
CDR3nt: TGTGCCAACAGCTTGGGTCAGGGGGGTGAGCAGTTCTTC
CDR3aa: CANSLGQGGEQFF

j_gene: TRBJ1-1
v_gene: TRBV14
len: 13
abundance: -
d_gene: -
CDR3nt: TGTGCCAGCAGCCAACTTTCAAGCACTGAAGCTTTCTTT
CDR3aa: CASSQLSSTEAFF

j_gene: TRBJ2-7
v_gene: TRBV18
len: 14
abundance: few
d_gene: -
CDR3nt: TGTGCCAGCTCACGTTCGGACGGCGCTTACGAGCAGTACTTC
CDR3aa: CASSRSDGAYEQYF

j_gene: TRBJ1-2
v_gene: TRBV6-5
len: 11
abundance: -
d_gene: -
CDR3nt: TGTGCCAACAACAGGGCACGGGGCTACACCTTC
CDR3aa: CANNRARGYTF

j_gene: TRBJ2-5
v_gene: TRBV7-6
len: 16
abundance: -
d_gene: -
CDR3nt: TGTGCCAGCAGAAACCTAGGGGGACCCGGAGGAGAGACCCAGTACTTC
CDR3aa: CASRNLGGPGGETQYF

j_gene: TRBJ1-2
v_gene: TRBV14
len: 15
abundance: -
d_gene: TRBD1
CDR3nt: TGTGCCAGCAGCCAAAGTGGACAGGGGCACTATGGCTACACCTTC
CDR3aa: CASSQSGQGHYGYTF

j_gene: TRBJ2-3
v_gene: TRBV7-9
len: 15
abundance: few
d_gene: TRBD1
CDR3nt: TGTGCCAGCCCACCCCGGGACAGGGGAGCAGATACGCAGTATTTT
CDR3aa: CASPPRDRGADTQYF

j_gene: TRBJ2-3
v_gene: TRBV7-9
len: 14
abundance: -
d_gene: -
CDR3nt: TGTGCCAGCGCCGAACTTCGGTTCGACGATACGCAGTATTTT
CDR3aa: CASAELRFDDTQYF

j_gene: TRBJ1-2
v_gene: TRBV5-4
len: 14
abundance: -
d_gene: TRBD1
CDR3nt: TGTGCCAGCAGGGCCTACAGGGGATACTATGGCTACACCTTC
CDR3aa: CASRAYRGYYGYTF

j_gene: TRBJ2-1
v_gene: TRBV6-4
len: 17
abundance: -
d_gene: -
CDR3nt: TGTGCCAGCAGTGACTCGATGTCGCTACGTCAATACAATGAGCAGTTCTTC
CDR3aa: CASSDSMSLRQYNEQFF

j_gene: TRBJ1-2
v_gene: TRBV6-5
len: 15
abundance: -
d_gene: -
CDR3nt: TGTGCCAGCAGTCCCCTAAAGGGCTTAAGCTATGGCTACACCTTC
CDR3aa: CASSPLKGLSYGYTF

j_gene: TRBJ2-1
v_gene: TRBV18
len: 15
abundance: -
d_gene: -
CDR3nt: TGTGCCAGCTCACCGGGCAGCGGGCTTTACAATGAGCAGTTCTTC
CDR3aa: CASSPGSGLYNEQFF

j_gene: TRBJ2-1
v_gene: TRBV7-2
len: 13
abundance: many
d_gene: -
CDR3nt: TGTGCCAGTCTGGCGGCCCCCGGGGATGAGCAGTTCTTC
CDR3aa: CASLAAPGDEQFF

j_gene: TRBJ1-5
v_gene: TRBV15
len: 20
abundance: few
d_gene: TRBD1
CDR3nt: TGTGCCACCAGCAGAGATGAGGGGACAGCCCTACAATCGGGCAATCAGCCCCAGCATTTT
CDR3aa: CATSRDEGTALQSGNQPQHF

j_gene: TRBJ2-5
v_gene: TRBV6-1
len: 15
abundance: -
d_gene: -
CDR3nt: TGTGCCAGCAGTCCCACGGGACTGCCACAAGAGACCCAGTACTTC
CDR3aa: CASSPTGLPQETQYF

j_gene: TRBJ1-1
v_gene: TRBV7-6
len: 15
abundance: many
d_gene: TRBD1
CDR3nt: TGTGCCAGCAGCTCTTCAGGGGGCTTAGTCACTGAAGCTTTCTTT
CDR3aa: CASSSSGGLVTEAFF

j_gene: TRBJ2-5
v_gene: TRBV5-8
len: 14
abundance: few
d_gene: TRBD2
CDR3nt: TGTGCCAGCAGCCCGGGACTAGCGGGGCAGGGGTGCGACTTC
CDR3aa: CASSPGLAGQGCDF

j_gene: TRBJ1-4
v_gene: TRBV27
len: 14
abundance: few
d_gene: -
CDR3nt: TGTGCCAGCAGTTTATATGCGGGTAATGAAAAACTGTTTTTT
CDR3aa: CASSLYAGNEKLFF

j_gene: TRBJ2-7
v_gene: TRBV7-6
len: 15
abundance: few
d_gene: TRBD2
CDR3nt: TGTGCCAGCAGCTCCTATAGCGGGGGGGGCTACGAGCAGTACTTC
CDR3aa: CASSSYSGGGYEQYF

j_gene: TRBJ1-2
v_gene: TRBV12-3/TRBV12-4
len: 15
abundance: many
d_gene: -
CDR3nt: TGTGCCAGCAGTTTCTCCGGGTGGGGCAGCTATGGCTACACCTTC
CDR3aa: CASSFSGWGSYGYTF

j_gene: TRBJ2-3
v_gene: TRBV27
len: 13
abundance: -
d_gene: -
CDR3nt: TGTGCCAGCAGTTTATTTATGGATGATACGCAGTATTTT
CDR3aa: CASSLFMDDTQYF

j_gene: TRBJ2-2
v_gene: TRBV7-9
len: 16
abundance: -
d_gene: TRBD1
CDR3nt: TGTGCCAGCAGGAAGGGGGACAGGGATGGCACCGGGGAGCTGTTTTTT
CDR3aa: CASRKGDRDGTGELFF

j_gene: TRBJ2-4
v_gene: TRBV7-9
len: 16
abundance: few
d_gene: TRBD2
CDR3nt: TGTGCCAGCGGGAGAGCGGGGGGCTCGTCCAAAAACATTCAGTACTTC
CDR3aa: CASGRAGGSSKNIQYF

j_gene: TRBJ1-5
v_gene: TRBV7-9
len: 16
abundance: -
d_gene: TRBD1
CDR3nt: TGTGCCAGCAGCCTTGGGACAGGGGATCGCAATCAGCCCCAGCATTTT
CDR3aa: CASSLGTGDRNQPQHF

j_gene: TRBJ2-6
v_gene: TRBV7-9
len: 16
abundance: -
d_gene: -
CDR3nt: TGTGCCAGCAGCTTAATAGTGATTTCTGGGGCCAACGTCCTGACTTTC
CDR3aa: CASSLIVISGANVLTF

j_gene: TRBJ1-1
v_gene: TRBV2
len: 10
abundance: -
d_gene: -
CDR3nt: TGTGCCAGGCCCTTAGGTGAAGCTTTCTTT
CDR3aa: CARPLGEAFF

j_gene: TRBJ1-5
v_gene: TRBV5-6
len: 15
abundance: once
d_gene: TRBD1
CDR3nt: TGTGCCAGCAGCTCAGGGACAGGGAGTTTCCAGCCCCAGCATTTT
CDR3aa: CASSSGTGSFQPQHF

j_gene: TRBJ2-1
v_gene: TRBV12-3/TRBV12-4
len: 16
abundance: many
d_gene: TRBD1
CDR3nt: TGTGCCAGCAGTTGGGACAGGCCAAGCTCCTACAATGAGCAGTTCTTC
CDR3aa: CASSWDRPSSYNEQFF

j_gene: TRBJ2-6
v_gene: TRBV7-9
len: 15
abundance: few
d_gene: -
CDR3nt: TGTGCCAGCAGCTTAAAAACCTCTGGGGCCAACGTCCTGACTTTC
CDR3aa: CASSLKTSGANVLTF

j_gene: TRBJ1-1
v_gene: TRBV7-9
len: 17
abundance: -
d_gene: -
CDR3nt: TGTGCCAGCAGCTTAGGAAATCCGGGACGGATGAACACTGAAGCTTTCTTT
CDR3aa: CASSLGNPGRMNTEAFF

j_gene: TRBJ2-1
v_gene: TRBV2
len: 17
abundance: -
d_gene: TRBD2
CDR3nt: TGTGCCAGCAGTGAAGTCCTGCCGGGGGGGGCATACAATGAGCAGTTCTTC
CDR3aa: CASSEVLPGGAYNEQFF

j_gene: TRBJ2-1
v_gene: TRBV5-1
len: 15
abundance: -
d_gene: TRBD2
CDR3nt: TGCGCCAGCAGCTTCGAGACTAGCCTTAACAATGAGCAGTTCTTC
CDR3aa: CASSFETSLNNEQFF

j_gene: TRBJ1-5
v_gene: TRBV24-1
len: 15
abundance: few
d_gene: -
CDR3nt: TGTGCCACCAGTGATTTGCAGGGGCCAAATCAGCCCCAGCATTTT
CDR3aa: CATSDLQGPNQPQHF

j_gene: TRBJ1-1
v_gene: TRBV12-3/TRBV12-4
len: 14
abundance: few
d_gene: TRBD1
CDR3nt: TGTGCCAGCGGGCCCGGGACAGGGAACACTGAAGCTTTCTTT
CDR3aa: CASGPGTGNTEAFF

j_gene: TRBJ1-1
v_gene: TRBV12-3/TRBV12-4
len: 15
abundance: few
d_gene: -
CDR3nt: TGTGCCAGCAGACGCGGAGAGATGGGGCTCACTGAAGCTTTCTTT
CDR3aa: CASRRGEMGLTEAFF

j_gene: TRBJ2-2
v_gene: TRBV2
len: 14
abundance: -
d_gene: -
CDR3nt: TGTGCCAGCAGGGAAGGGGACCGCACCGGGGAGCTGTTTTTT
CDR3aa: CASREGDRTGELFF

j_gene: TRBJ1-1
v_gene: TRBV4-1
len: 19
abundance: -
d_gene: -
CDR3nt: TGCGCCAGCAACCAAGTAAAGGGGGTCCTTGGCAATTGGAACACTGAAGCTTTCTTT
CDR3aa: CASNQVKGVLGNWNTEAFF